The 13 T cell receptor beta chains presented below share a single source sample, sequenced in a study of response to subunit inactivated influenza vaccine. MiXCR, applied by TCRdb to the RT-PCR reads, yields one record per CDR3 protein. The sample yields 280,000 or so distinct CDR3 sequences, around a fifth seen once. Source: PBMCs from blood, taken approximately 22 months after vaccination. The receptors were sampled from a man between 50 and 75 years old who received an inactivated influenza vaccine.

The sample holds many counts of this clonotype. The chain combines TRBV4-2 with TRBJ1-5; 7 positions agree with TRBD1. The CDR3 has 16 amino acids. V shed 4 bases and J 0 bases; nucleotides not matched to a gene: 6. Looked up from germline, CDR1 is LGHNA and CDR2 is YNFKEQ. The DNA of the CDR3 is TGTGCCAGCAGCCTAGGACAGGAGCTTAGCAATCAGCCCCAGCATTTT. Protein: CASSLGQELSNQPQHF.

The DNA for the CDR3 is TGTGCCAGCAGCCTAACGACTGGAACCTACGAGCAGTACTTC. It is translated as CASSLTTGTYEQYF. The genes are TRBV5-4 and TRBJ2-7; D call uncertain. Looked up from germline, CDR1 is SGHNT and CDR2 is YYREEE (reference sequence). Trimming shortened V by 4 bases and J by 2 bases, and 13 bases separated the two germline ends. CDR3 length: 14 residues.

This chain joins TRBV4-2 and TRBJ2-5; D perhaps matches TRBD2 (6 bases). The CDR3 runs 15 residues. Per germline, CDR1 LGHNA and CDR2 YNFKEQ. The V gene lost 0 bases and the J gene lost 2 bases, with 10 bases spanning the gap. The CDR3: CASSQEGGTQETQYF. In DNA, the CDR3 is TGTGCCAGCAGCCAAGAAGGTGGGACTCAAGAGACCCAGTACTTC.

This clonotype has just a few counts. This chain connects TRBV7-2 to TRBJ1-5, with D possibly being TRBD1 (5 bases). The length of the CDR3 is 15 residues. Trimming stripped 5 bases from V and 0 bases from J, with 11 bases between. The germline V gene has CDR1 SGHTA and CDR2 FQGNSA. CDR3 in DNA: TGTGCCAGCAGCCCCGGGGCGTATAGCAATCAGCCCCAGCATTTT. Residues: CASSPGAYSNQPQHF.

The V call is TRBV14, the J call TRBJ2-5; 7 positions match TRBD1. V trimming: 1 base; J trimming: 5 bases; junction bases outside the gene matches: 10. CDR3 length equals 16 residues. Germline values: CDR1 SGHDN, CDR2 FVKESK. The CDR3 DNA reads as TGTGCCAGCAGCCAAGCGGGCACAACAGGGGTCGAGACCCAGTACTTC. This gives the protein CASSQAGTTGVETQYF.

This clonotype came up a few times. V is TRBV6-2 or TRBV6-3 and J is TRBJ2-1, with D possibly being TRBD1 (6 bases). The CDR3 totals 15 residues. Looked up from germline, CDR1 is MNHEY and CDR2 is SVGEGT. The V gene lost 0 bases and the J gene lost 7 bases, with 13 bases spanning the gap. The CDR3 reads CASSYSILRGNEQFF. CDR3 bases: TGTGCCAGCAGTTACTCGATTCTCAGGGGAAATGAGCAGTTCTTC.

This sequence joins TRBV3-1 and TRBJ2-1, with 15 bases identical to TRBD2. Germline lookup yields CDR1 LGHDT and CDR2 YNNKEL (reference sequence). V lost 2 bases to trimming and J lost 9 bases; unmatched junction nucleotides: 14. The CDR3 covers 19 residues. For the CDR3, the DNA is TGTGCCAGCAGCCAATCGGGGGCGAGGAGGACTAGCGGGAGGGCTGAGCAGTTCTTC. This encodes CASSQSGARRTSGRAEQFF.

The CDR3 region has the DNA TGTGCCAGCAGCTTAGGGGCCCGGACAGGAGGGGAACTGTTTTTT. It is translated as CASSLGARTGGELFF. V usage is TRBV11-2 and J usage is TRBJ1-4; 7 bases agree with TRBD1. Germline loops: CDR1 SGHAT, CDR2 FQNNGV. V shed 1 base and J 12 bases; nucleotides not matched to a gene: 11. CDR3 length: 15 amino acids.

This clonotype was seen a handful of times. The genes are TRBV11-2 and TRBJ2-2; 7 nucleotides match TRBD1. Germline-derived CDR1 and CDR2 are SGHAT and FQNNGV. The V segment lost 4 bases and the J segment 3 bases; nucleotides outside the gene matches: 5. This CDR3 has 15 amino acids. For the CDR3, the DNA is TGTGCCAGCAGCTCACAAGGGACAGACACCGGGGAGCTGTTTTTT. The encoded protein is CASSSQGTDTGELFF.

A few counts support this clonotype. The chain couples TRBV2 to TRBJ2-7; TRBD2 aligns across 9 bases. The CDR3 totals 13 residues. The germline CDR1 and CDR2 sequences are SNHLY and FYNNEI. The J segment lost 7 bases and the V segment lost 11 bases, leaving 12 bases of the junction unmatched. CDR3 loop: CAQRGVDSVEQYF. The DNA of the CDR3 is TGTGCCCAGCGGGGGGTGGACTCAGTGGAGCAGTACTTC.

The CDR3 spells CSAREPVAGGPENEQFF. The CDR3 bases are TGCAGTGCTAGAGAACCAGTCGCGGGAGGGCCTGAGAATGAGCAGTTCTTC. The chain links TRBV20-1 to TRBJ2-1; 9 positions match TRBD2. The CDR3 is 17 amino acids. Trimming cost V 0 bases and J 7 bases; bases outside gene matches: 13. Germline CDR1 reads DFQATT; CDR2 reads SNEGSKA (reference sequence).

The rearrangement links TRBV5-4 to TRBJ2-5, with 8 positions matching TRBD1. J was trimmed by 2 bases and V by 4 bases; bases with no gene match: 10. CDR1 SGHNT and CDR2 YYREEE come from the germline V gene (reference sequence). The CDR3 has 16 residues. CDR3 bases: TGTGCCAGCAGCGACCCCCGAGGACAGGGACAAGAGACCCAGTACTTC. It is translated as CASSDPRGQGQETQYF.

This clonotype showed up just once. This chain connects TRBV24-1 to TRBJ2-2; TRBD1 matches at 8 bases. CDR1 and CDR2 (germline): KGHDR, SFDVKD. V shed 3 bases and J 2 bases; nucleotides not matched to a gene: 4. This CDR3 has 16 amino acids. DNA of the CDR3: TGTGCCACCAGTGATCGGACAGGGTCAAACACCGGGGAGCTGTTTTTT. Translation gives CATSDRTGSNTGELFF.